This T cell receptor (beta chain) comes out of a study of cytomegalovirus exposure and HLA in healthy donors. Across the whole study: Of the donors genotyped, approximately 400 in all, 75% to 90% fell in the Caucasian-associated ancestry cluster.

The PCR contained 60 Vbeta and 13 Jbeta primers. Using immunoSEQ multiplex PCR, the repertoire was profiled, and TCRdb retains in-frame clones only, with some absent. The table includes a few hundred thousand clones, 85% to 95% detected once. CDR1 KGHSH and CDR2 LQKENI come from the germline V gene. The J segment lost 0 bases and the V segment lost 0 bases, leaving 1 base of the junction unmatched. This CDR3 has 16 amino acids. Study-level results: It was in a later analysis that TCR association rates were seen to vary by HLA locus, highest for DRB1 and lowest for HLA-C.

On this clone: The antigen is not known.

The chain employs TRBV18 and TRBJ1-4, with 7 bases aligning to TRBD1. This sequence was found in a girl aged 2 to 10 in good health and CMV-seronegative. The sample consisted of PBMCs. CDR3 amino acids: CASSPPGQATNEKLFF. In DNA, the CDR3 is TGTGCCAGCTCACCACCCGGACAGGCAACTAATGAAAAACTGTTTTTT.